This T cell receptor (beta chain) came from a study of blood T cell repertoires in COVID-19. Study background: Sample material is recorded as cDNA or gDNA derived from T cells, B-cell-depleted T cells, or PBMCs.

This clone is a singleton in its sample. Per germline, CDR1 SGHRS and CDR2 YFSETQ. CDR3 length equals 15 residues. Trimming shortened V by 2 bases and J by 1 base, and 12 bases separated the two germline ends. Authors' processing steps: Estimates of nucleated cell counts were drawn from the amplification of reference gene primers. Libraries were prepared by immunoSEQ multiplex PCR; TCRdb keeps only in-frame clonotypes and omits some of them. Clone size and the V and J calls come from that table; the DNA yielded D and trimming. The top ten clones hold approximately 2.8% of a sample with about 250,000 clones, about nine tenths of them seen once. Self-reported history from a screening survey and questionnaire set each donor's cohort.

The material sequenced was PBMCs or T cells enriched from blood (not recorded which). The chain recombines TRBV5-1 with TRBJ1-1; D might be TRBD1 (6 bases). The TCR was taken from a woman aged 25 to 45 with acute COVID-19. CDR3 region: CASSLDRRSNTEAFF. CDR3 bases: TGCGCCAGCAGCTTAGACAGGCGATCGAACACTGAAGCTTTCTTT.